One T cell receptor (beta chain) is described in this entry. The data derive from a study of blood T cells in healthy people across ages. J lost 6 bases, V lost 1 base, and 3 bases had no gene match. In germline, CDR1 is SQVTM, CDR2 ANQGSEA. This CDR3 has 14 amino acids. Next came a second PCR, run for roughly 7 to 12 cycles, which used a sample-barcoded 5' primer along with a J-beta primer mix. Using its own MiXCR run on the 5' RACE reads, TCRdb lists one record per CDR3 protein. The sample lists hundreds of thousands of distinct CDR3 sequences, 35% to 45% seen once, with under 25% in the top ten. V is TRBV29-1 and J is TRBJ2-2; the match to TRBD2 covers 9 bases. The sequencing sample was made of blood. The receptor's source is a woman aged 55-70 years in good health. CDR3 DNA sequence: TGCAGCGTTGAAGCTGGCGGGAGGGCCGGGGAGCTGTTTTTT. As protein: CSVEAGGRAGELFF.